The clone carrying this T cell receptor (beta chain) has a single count. The antigen is unknown. The CDR3 length is 13 residues. Germline assignment: CDR1 SGDLS and CDR2 YYNGEE. Trimming cost V 1 base and J 4 bases, with 6 bases left between them. The data originate from a study of T cell clonotyping in hematopoietic cell transplantation. Study context: Recipients' pretransplant samples followed cytoreduction. General study points: Few recipient clonotypes overlapped donors; over 95% were de novo at given depth. After transplant, recipient diversity fell while pathologically expanded clonotypes grew through day 180.

Some clones are missing from TCRdb's copy, which holds only in-frame ones; the method was immunoSEQ multiplex PCR. This table holds tens of thousands of clones, 96% found once. Sample time point: recipient sample about 28 days before transplant, after cytoreduction. Samples: about 28 days before transplant, then days 30, 100 and 180 after. This clonotype originated in a woman aged 45-59 years with acute myeloid leukemia. Some clones in this sample may be carry-over from other donors' samples. Sample: peripheral blood mononuclear cells, taken before stem cell transplant. This chain joins TRBV9 and TRBJ1-5; the D is unclear. The CDR3 bases are TGTGCCAGCAGCGTATCGGAGAATCAGCCCCAGCATTTT. It encodes CASSVSENQPQHF.